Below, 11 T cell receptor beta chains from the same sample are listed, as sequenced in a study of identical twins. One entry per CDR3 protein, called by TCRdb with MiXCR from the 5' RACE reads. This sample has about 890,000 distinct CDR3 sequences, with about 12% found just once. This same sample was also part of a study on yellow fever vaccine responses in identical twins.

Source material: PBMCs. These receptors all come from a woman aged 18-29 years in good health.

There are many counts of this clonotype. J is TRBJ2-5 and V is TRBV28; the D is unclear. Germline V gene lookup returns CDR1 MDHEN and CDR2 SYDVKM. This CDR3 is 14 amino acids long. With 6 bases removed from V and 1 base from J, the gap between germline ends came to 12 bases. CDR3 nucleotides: TGTGCCAGCAGCCCCCAATCAATCCAAGAGACCCAGTACTTC. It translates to CASSPQSIQETQYF. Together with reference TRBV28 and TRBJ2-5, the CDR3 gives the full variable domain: DVKVTQSSRYLVKRTGEKVFLECVQDMDHENMFWYRQDPGLGLRLIYFSYDVKMKEKGDIPEGYSVSREKKERFSLILESASTNQTSMYLCASSPQSIQETQYFGPGTRLLVL.

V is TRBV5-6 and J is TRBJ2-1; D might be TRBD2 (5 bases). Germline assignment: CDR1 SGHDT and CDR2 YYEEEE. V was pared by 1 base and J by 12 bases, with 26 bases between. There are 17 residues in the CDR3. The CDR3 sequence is CASSLRAQWENMNRQFF. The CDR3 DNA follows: TGTGCCAGCAGCTTGAGGGCTCAGTGGGAGAACATGAACAGGCAGTTCTTC.

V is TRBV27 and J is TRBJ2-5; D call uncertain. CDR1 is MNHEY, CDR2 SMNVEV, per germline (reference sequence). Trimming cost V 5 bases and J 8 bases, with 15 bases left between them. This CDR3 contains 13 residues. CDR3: CASSPTPERTQYF. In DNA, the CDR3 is TGTGCCAGCAGTCCCACACCAGAGAGAACCCAGTACTTC.

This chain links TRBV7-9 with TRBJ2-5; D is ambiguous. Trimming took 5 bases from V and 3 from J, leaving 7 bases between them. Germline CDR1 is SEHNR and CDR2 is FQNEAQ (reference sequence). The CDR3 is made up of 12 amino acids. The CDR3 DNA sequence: TGTGCCAGCAGCAAAGAAAAAGAGACCCAGTACTTC. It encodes CASSKEKETQYF.

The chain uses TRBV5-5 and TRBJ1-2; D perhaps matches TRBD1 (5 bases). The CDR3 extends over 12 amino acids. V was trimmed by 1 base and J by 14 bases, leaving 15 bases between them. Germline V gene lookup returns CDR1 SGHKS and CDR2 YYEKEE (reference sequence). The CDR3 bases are TGTGCCAGCAGCTTGTTTGGGGTGACAGAGACCTTC. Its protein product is CASSLFGVTETF.

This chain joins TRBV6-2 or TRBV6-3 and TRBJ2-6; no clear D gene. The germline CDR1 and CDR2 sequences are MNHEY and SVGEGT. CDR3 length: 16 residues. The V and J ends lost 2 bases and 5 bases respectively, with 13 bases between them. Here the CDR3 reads CASSYLGGLWANVLTF. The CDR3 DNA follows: TGTGCCAGCAGTTACCTGGGTGGGCTCTGGGCCAACGTCCTGACTTTC.

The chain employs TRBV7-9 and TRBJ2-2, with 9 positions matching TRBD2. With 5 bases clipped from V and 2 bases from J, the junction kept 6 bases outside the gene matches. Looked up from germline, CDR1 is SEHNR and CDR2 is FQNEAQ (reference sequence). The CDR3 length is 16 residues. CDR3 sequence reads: CASSRKAGGNTGELFF. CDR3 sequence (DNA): TGTGCCAGCAGCCGGAAAGCGGGGGGAAACACCGGGGAGCTGTTTTTT.

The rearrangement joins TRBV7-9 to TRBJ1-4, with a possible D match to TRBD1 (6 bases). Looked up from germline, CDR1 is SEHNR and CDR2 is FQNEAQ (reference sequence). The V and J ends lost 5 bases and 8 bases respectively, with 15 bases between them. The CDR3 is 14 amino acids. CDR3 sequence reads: CASSQQGVREKLFF. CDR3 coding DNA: TGTGCCAGCAGCCAACAGGGTGTCCGGGAAAAACTGTTTTTT.

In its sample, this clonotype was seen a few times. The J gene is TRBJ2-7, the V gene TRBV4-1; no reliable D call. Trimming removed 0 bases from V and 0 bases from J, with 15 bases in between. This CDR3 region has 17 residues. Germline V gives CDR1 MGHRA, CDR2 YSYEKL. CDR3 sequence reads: CASSQDRRLDSSYEQYF. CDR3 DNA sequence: TGCGCCAGCAGCCAAGATCGTCGGCTAGATAGCTCCTACGAGCAGTACTTC.

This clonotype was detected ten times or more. The CDR3 bases are TGCAGCGCCCACCCGGTTGGGCAGGGACTGAACACTGAAGCTTTCTTT. Its translation: CSAHPVGQGLNTEAFF. The J gene is TRBJ1-1, the V gene TRBV29-1, with D perhaps TRBD1 (5 bases). The CDR3 has 16 residues. The germline V gene encodes CDR1 SQVTM and CDR2 ANQGSEA. Trimming took off 7 bases at V and 0 bases at J, with 21 bases between the two ends.

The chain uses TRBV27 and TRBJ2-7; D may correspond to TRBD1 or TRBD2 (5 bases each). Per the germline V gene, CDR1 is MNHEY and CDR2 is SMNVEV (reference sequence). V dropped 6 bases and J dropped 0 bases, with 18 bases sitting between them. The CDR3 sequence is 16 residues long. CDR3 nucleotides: TGTGCCAGCAGACCCGCCGGGACGGCTAGCTCCTACGAGCAGTACTTC. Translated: CASRPAGTASSYEQYF.